The TCR beta chain described here comes from a study of beta chain features in type 1 diabetes (dated by TCRdb to the late 2010s). At the level of the whole study: No differences in mean age, gender distribution, total cell number or subset yield were found between patients and healthy donors. A total of 107,917,701 sorted cells were examined across all samples, and a strong correlation was observed between cell number per subset and RNA yield. The study compared TCRB repertoires of sorted circulating CD4+ T cell subsets between recently diagnosed type 1 diabetes patients and matched healthy donors. Naive and central memory subsets were obtained from all 30 or so donors, but regulatory and stem cell-like memory subsets were isolated from only 8 patients and roughly 8 healthy donors.

A single peripheral blood draw of about 116 mL on average was collected from each donor into heparinised tubes. A BD FACSAria II and a panel including CD45RO, CCR7, CD25, CD127, CD95 and CD27 were used to sort naive, central memory, regulatory and stem cell-like memory CD4+ T cells. A purity above 95% was achieved for all sorted populations. PBMCs were separated immediately by Lymphoprep density gradient centrifugation and were stained directly, without being cultured. Samples were stained and sorted in pairs, with one healthy donor and one patient per experiment, so that batch effects were minimized. Study-wide conclusions, independent of this receptor: Because cDNA was sequenced instead of genomic DNA, activated cells with high expression could be over-represented, although the groups did not differ in activation or CD3 levels. Only small numbers of individuals were included in the HLA sub-analyses, which left unresolved whether HLA type had any influence on TCRB rearrangement. PCR may preferentially amplify shorter templates, but because patient and control samples were amplified and corrected together, any resulting skew would affect both groups equally. A moderate but significant shortening of TCRB CDR3 length was observed in type 1 diabetes patients in all four CD4+ subsets. Fewer insertions and more nucleotide deletions at VDJ recombination sites were observed in patients with type 1 diabetes, implying thymic rearrangement abnormalities. Naive, central memory and regulatory TCRB repertoires appeared more similar among patients than among healthy donors.

CDR1 and CDR2, looked up from the germline V gene, are KGHSH and LQKENI. Spanning cysteine to phenylalanine, the CDR3 consists of 13 amino acids. Of the read, only the CDR3 DNA is kept; its 39 bases are in frame from base 1. V is pared back by 3 bases and J by 1 base, with 6 bases lying between the germline termini. The entire amount of isolated RNA was reverse transcribed using the High Capacity cDNA Reverse Transcription Kit, so the sequenced TCRB transcripts were expressed ones. Deep immunoSEQ sequencing was applied to naive, central memory and regulatory T cell samples, giving an average of approximately 4 million total reads per sample. After sorted cells were lysed in RLT buffer, RNA was extracted with DNase-treated RNeasy Micro or Mini kits, with the choice depending on cell number. Each cell subset was processed separately to prevent cross-contamination, with patient and healthy donor samples processed together. TCRB sequences were amplified from cDNA with the immunoSEQ multiplex PCR, producing 87-bp fragments spanning the CDR3 region. Sequencing of the amplicons was performed on the Illumina HiSeq platform. From the authors' description of their analysis: Synthetic template baselines were used to correct PCR bias computationally, reads within Hamming distance 2 were collapsed, and singletons that could not be merged were discarded. Reads were aligned against IMGT to assign V, D and J genes, CDR3 length and insertions or deletions at six rearrangement sites. Clonotype counts were normalized to sorted cell number within each subset before computing true diversity and Gini coefficients with the tcR R package. The overlap coefficient, calculated on TCRB nucleotide sequences, was used to measure repertoire sharing. Imported from immuneACCESS, the table was reduced by TCRdb to in-frame sequences with V and J called. These copies leave out some clones; in studies compared against another copy, an unresolved V gene accounts for under half, and the cause of the remainder is not known. V and J calls plus clone size are reproduced from that table; the DNA served to infer D and trimming. Counted in this sample were roughly 40,000 clones; approximately 49% of them appeared once. Roughly 0.7% of the sample rests with the top ten.

Comments on this clone: Its antigen remains undetermined. No much larger clonotype is one base removed from it; base qualities were not supplied.

The TCR was taken from a woman between 18 and 29 years old in good health. The specimen sequenced was central memory CD4+ T cells from blood. Recombination connected TRBV18 to TRBJ1-1, with the D segment identity uncertain. The bases read TGTGCCAGCTCACCGCGACAGAACACTGAAGCTTTCTTT. The encoded protein is CASSPRQNTEAFF.